This T cell receptor (beta chain) was identified during a study of shared T cell receptors in the human thymus. Profiling relied on immunoSEQ multiplex PCR, and the TCRdb table lists in-frame clones only, not all of them. The sample shows 650,000 to 950,000 clones, approximately 85% of them seen only once. V lost 4 bases and J lost 8, with 14 bases in between. The V gene's germline CDR1 is SGHDN and CDR2 FVKESK. The CDR3 extends over 13 amino acids. The same data also contributed to another study, on human thymus T cells. That work adds: Resections from corrective heart surgery supplied the thymus tissue. In unrelated individuals, thymic repertoires overlapped highly, according to related research.

The source material was thymocytes. This TCR was recovered from a girl less than two years old with a congenital heart defect. The chain combines TRBV14 with TRBJ1-2; no reliable D call. The CDR3 DNA reads as TGTGCCAGCAGCCTGGAGGCTTTGGGGGGCTACACCTTC. This codes for CASSLEALGGYTF.